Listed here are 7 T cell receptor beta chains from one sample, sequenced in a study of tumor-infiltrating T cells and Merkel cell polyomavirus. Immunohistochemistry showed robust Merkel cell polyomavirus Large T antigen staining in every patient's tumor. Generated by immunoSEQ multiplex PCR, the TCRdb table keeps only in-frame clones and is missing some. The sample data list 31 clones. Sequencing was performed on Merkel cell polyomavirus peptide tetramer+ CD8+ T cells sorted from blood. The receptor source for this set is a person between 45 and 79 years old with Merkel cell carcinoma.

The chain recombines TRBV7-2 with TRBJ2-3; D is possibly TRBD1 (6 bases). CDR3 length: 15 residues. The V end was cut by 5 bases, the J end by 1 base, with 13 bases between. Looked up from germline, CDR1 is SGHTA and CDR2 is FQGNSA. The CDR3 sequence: CASSARGIGTDTQYF. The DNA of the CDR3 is TGTGCCAGCAGCGCCAGGGGAATAGGCACAGATACGCAGTATTTT.

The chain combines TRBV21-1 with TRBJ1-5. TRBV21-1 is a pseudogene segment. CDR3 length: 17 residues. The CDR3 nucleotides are TGTGCCAGCAGACGACTGATAGCACATTGGCATCATCAGCCCCAGCATTTT. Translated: CASRRLIAHWHHQPQHF.

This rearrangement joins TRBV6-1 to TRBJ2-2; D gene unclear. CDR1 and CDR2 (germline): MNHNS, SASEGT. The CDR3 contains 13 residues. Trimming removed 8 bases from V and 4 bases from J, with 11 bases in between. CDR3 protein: CASQKPSTGELFF. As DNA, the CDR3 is TGTGCCAGCCAAAAGCCGAGCACCGGGGAGCTGTTTTTT.

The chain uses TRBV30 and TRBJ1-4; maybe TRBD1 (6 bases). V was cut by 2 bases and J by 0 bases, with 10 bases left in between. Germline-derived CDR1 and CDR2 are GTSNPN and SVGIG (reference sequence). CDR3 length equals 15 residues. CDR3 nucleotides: TGTGCCTGGAGTATGACAGGCACAACTAATGAAAAACTGTTTTTT. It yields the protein CAWSMTGTTNEKLFF.

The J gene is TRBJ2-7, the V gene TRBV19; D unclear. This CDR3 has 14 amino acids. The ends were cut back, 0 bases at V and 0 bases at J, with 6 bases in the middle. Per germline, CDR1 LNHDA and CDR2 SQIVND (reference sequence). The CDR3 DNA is TGTGCCAGTAGTATAGAACTTCGCTCCTACGAGCAGTACTTC. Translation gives CASSIELRSYEQYF. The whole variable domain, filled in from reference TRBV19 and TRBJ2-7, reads DGGITQSPKYLFRKEGQNVTLSCEQNLNHDAMYWYRQDPGQGLRLIYYSQIVNDFQKGDIAEGYSVSREKKESFPLTVTSAQKNPTAFYLCASSIELRSYEQYFGPGTRLTVT.

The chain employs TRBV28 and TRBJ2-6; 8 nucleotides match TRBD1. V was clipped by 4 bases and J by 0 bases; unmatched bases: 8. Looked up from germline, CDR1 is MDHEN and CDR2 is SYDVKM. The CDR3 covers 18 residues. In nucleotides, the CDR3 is TGTGCCAGCAGTTCTCCGACAGGGGCCCCCTCTGGGGCCAACGTCCTGACTTTC. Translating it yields CASSSPTGAPSGANVLTF.

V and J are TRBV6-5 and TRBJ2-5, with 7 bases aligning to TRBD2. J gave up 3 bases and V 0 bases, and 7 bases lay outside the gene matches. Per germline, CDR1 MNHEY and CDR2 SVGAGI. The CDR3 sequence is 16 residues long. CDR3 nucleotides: TGTGCCAGCAGTTACTCGAAGTCTAGCGGAAAAGAGACCCAGTACTTC. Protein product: CASSYSKSSGKETQYF.